These 6 T cell receptor beta chains were all obtained from the same sample, sequenced in a study of T cell responses to AZD1222 COVID-19 vaccine. TCRdb's table, derived via immunoSEQ multiplex PCR, lists solely in-frame clones and lacks some. The table includes under 70,000 clones, roughly three quarters detected once. The source material was peripheral blood, sampled on day 0 of AZD1222 vaccination. These receptors were collected from an adult in good health.

This sequence joins TRBV14 and TRBJ1-2; D is possibly TRBD1 (6 bases). This CDR3 region has 17 residues. Between the trimmed V and J ends, which lost 3 bases and 8 bases, there was a span of 25 bases. Germline loops: CDR1 SGHDN, CDR2 FVKESK. The CDR3 DNA reads as TGTGCCAGCAGCCAGAGGCCCCAGGGGCACCATCTGGGGGGCTACACCTTC. Protein sequence: CASSQRPQGHHLGGYTF.

CDR3 residues: CASRAQTTTNEKLFF. CDR3 sequence (DNA): TGTGCCAGCAGGGCACAGACCACAACTAATGAAAAACTGTTTTTT. The chain joins TRBV27 to TRBJ1-4; D is unresolved. V shed 6 bases and J shed 0 bases, with 11 bases lying between them. This CDR3 is built from 15 residues. Germline values: CDR1 MNHEY, CDR2 SMNVEV (reference sequence).

This clone was seen only once. This chain links TRBV30 with TRBJ2-7; D possibly corresponds to TRBD2 (6 bases). Germline loops: CDR1 GTSNPN, CDR2 SVGIG (reference sequence). Deletions cut 1 base from V and 7 bases from J, with 20 bases between. The CDR3 runs to 15 residues. The CDR3 nucleotides read TGTGCCTGGAGTGGGGGGGACGTCTACTCGGAGGAGCAGTACTTC. This codes for CAWSGGDVYSEEQYF. The full variable domain, in which reference TRBV30 and TRBJ2-7 provide the parts outside the CDR3, is SQTIHQWPATLVQPVGSPLSLECTVEGTSNPNLYWYRQAAGRGLQLLFYSVGIGQISSEVPQNLSASRPQDRQFILSSKKLLLSDSGFYLCAWSGGDVYSEEQYFGPGTRLTVT.

This clone came up many times. The chain recombines TRBV3-1 (or the pseudogene TRBV3-2) with TRBJ1-6, with D perhaps TRBD1 (5 bases). Germline CDR1 is LGHDT and CDR2 is YNNKEL (reference sequence). The germline V and J ends were trimmed by 3 bases and 3 bases, with 12 bases remaining between them. The CDR3 length is 16 residues. CDR3 sequence (DNA): TGTGCCAGCAGCCATGAGGGCAGGGTCTATAATTCACCCCTCCACTTT. Protein product: CASSHEGRVYNSPLHF.

The chain links TRBV25-1 to TRBJ2-2; the D gene is possibly TRBD1 (5 bases). The ends were cut back, 3 bases at V and 3 bases at J, with 8 bases in the middle. Germline V gives CDR1 MGHDK, CDR2 SYGVNS. This CDR3 spans 14 amino acids. This chain's CDR3 is CASSEETDTGELFF. For the CDR3, the DNA is TGTGCCAGCAGTGAGGAGACAGACACCGGGGAGCTGTTTTTT. The variable domain in full, completed from reference TRBV25-1 and TRBJ2-2, reads EADIYQTPRYLVIGTGKKITLECSQTMGHDKMYWYQQDPGMELHLIHYSYGVNSTEKGDLSSESTVSRIRTEHFPLTLESARPSHTSQYLCASSEETDTGELFFGEGSRLTVL.

J is TRBJ2-1 and V is TRBV7-9; 10 bases are a match to TRBD2. CDR1 and CDR2 from the germline V gene are SEHNR and FQNEAQ (reference sequence). CDR3 length: 17 residues. J gave up 2 bases and V 0 bases, and 4 bases lay outside the gene matches. Here the CDR3 reads CASSLASGGFPYNEQFF. CDR3 nucleotide sequence: TGTGCCAGCAGCTTAGCTAGCGGGGGGTTTCCCTACAATGAGCAGTTCTTC.